Included here is one T cell receptor (beta chain) sequence, with context. This sample stems from a study of blood T cell repertoires in COVID-19. Study-level background: Acute and convalescent COVID-19 specimens originated in the United States, Italy and Spain. PBMCs, B-cell-depleted T cells, or T cells were the source of the cDNA or gDNA that made up the material.

Germline V CDR1 and CDR2: MNHNY, SVGAGI (reference sequence). This CDR3 spans 15 amino acids. The J segment lost 1 base and the V segment lost 6 bases, leaving 4 bases of the junction unmatched. Authors' methods: Reference gene primer amplification yielded estimated nucleated cell counts. Measured with immunoSEQ multiplex PCR; TCRdb has only the in-frame clones, and not every one. V, J and clone size reflect that table, while D and trimming were determined from the DNA. The sample yields 30,000 to 40,000 clones, less than 95% seen once. The chain has TRBV6-6 and TRBJ2-2; TRBD2 aligns across 8 bases. This receptor was taken from an elderly man with acute or convalescent COVID-19. Sequencing input: peripheral blood. CDR3 amino acids: CASRISGENTGELFF. The CDR3 DNA follows: TGTGCCAGCAGGATTAGCGGGGAGAACACCGGGGAGCTGTTTTTT.